Listed here are 22 T cell receptor beta chains from one sample, sequenced in a study of blood T cell repertoires in COVID-19. Some clones are missing from TCRdb's copy, which holds only in-frame ones; the method was immunoSEQ multiplex PCR. The table records 62,000 or so clones, approximately 86% of them present only once. Material: peripheral blood. These receptors all come from a woman between 55 and 75 years old with acute or convalescent COVID-19.

This clone has a single count. The rearrangement joins TRBV5-8 to TRBJ1-2; 7 nucleotides agree with TRBD1. This CDR3 comprises 14 residues. Germline CDR1 is SGHTS and CDR2 is YDEGEE. Trimming removed 0 bases from V and 6 bases from J; junction bases left unmatched: 5. In nucleotides, the CDR3 is TGTGCCAGCAGCTTGGTCGGCAGGGGGGATGGCTACACCTTC. This encodes CASSLVGRGDGYTF.

V and J are TRBV19 and TRBJ1-5, with TRBD1 identical over 9 bases. This CDR3 is built from 16 residues. Trimming took 5 bases from V and 9 from J; bases not matched to a gene: 14. Germline loops: CDR1 LNHDA, CDR2 SQIVND (reference sequence). The CDR3 coding sequence is TGTGCCAGTAGTTCATACCAGGGACAGGGAGCGGGGCCCCAGCATTTT. Encoded protein: CASSSYQGQGAGPQHF.

This clone has just one count. The chain has TRBV7-9 and TRBJ1-6; D is possibly TRBD1 (6 bases). This CDR3 comprises 14 residues. Trimming removed 3 bases at V and 10 bases at J, with 13 bases between. Looked up from germline, CDR1 is SEHNR and CDR2 is FQNEAQ (reference sequence). CDR3 sequence (DNA): TGTGCCAGCAGCTTCATGGGGGCTGAATCACCCCTCCACTTT. Amino acids: CASSFMGAESPLHF. Full variable domain (missing parts from reference TRBV7-9 and TRBJ1-6): DTGVSQNPRHKITKRGQNVTFRCDPISEHNRLYWYRQTLGQGPEFLTYFQNEAQLEKSRLLSDRFSAERPKGSFSTLEIQRTEQGDSAMYLCASSFMGAESPLHFGNGTRLTVT.

The chain uses TRBV15 and TRBJ2-1; 8 positions match TRBD2. The V and J ends lost 7 bases and 7 bases, in that order; junction bases with no gene match: 9. The CDR3 has 14 amino acids. Germline CDR1 and CDR2: LNHNV and YYDKDF (reference sequence). In DNA, the CDR3 is TGTGCCACCAACCCCGGCGGGAGGTTAAATGAGCAGTTCTTC. It yields the protein CATNPGGRLNEQFF.

Only one count was recorded for this clone. This sequence joins TRBV5-1 and TRBJ1-1, with D possibly matching TRBD1 (5 bases). Germline V gene sequence: CDR1 SGHRS, CDR2 YFSETQ. The V end lost 4 bases, the J end lost 4 bases, and 14 bases lay between the germline ends. The CDR3 consists of 14 residues. The CDR3 region is CASSLDNVATEAFF. The CDR3 DNA sequence: TGCGCCAGCAGCCTGGACAACGTGGCCACTGAAGCTTTCTTT.

This chain links TRBV10-2 with TRBJ1-5, with D perhaps TRBD1 (5 bases). Trimming stripped 3 bases from V and 3 bases from J, with 6 bases between. This CDR3 comprises 13 residues. The germline gives CDR1 WSHSY, CDR2 SAAADI. The CDR3 DNA reads TGCGCCAGCAGTGAACAGGTCAATCAGCCCCAGCATTTT. Translating it yields CASSEQVNQPQHF.

The rearrangement joins TRBV7-3 to TRBJ2-1; 8 nucleotides agree with TRBD1. The length of the CDR3 is 16 residues. V shed 2 bases and J 7 bases; nucleotides not matched to a gene: 10. Germline CDR1 and CDR2: SGHTA and FQGTGA. CDR3 coding DNA: TGTGCCAGCAGCTTATTCGGGACAGGACGAGGAAATGAGCAGTTCTTC. Amino acid sequence: CASSLFGTGRGNEQFF.

The rearrangement links TRBV18 to TRBJ2-7; D possibly corresponds to TRBD1 (6 bases). CDR3 length: 14 amino acids. Germline V gene sequence: CDR1 KGHSH, CDR2 LQKENI. The V gene lost 4 bases and the J gene lost 6 bases, with 16 bases spanning the gap. DNA of the CDR3: TGTGCCAGCTCACTGAGACAGGAGACGGGCGAGCAGTACTTC. Amino acids: CASSLRQETGEQYF.

V usage is TRBV28 and J usage is TRBJ1-3; no reliable D call. CDR3 length: 15 residues. The V gene's germline CDR1 is MDHEN and CDR2 SYDVKM. The germline V and J ends were trimmed by 7 bases and 0 bases, with 13 bases remaining between them. CDR3 nucleotide sequence: TGTGCCAGCACCCCAGCCGGGATCTCTGGAAACACCATATATTTT. Encoded protein: CASTPAGISGNTIYF. The complete variable domain, with remaining parts taken from reference TRBV28 and TRBJ1-3, reads DVKVTQSSRYLVKRTGEKVFLECVQDMDHENMFWYRQDPGLGLRLIYFSYDVKMKEKGDIPEGYSVSREKKERFSLILESASTNQTSMYLCASTPAGISGNTIYFGEGSWLTVV.

The chain links TRBV7-3 to TRBJ2-6; no clear D. Germline lookup yields CDR1 SGHTA and CDR2 FQGTGA. Trimming shortened V by 5 bases and J by 4 bases, and 6 bases separated the two germline ends. This CDR3 has 13 residues. CDR3 coding DNA: TGTGCCAGCAGCCCCGGGGGGGCCAACGTCCTGACTTTC. Translating it yields CASSPGGANVLTF.

This CDR3 reads CASSFGQGSGYTF. The CDR3 coding sequence is TGTGCCAGCAGCTTTGGACAGGGAAGTGGCTACACCTTC. This chain connects TRBV13 to TRBJ1-2; 8 bases agree with TRBD1. The trim removed 3 bases at V and 7 bases at J, leaving 4 bases unmatched. The CDR3 length is 13 residues. The germline V gene encodes CDR1 PRHDT and CDR2 FYEKMQ (reference sequence).

The CDR3 DNA is TGTGCCAGCAGTGAAGATTTCCGGGTATTAGAGAATCAGCCCCAGCATTTT. This sequence encodes CASSEDFRVLENQPQHF. This chain uses TRBV6-1 with TRBJ1-5; D is undetermined. The CDR3 is 17 amino acids. Trimming removed 1 base at V and 4 bases at J, with 17 bases between. Germline-derived CDR1 and CDR2 are MNHNS and SASEGT.

V usage is TRBV3-1 (or the pseudogene TRBV3-2) and J usage is TRBJ1-5; TRBD1 matches 8 bases. This CDR3 contains 14 residues. The germline gives CDR1 LGHDT, CDR2 YNNKEL (reference sequence). Germline trimming cut 4 bases from V and 6 bases from J; bases unmatched to any gene: 5. The DNA for the CDR3 is TGTGCCAGCAGCCCTACAGGGGGGTCTCAGCCCCAGCATTTT. It translates to CASSPTGGSQPQHF.

The genes are TRBV6-6 and TRBJ1-6; perhaps TRBD1 as D (5 bases). This CDR3 has 13 residues. V was shortened by 4 bases and J by 9 bases, with 10 bases between the two germline ends. The germline V gene encodes CDR1 MNHNY and CDR2 SVGAGI (reference sequence). CDR3 amino acids: CASSLGPISPLHF. CDR3 DNA sequence: TGTGCCAGCAGTTTGGGGCCAATTTCACCCCTCCACTTT.

CDR3 region: CAISESGGQAYGYTF. The CDR3 DNA sequence: TGTGCCATCAGTGAGTCTGGAGGACAGGCTTATGGCTACACCTTC. V usage is TRBV10-3 and J usage is TRBJ1-2; 7 bases match TRBD1. V lost 0 bases, J lost 5 bases, and 6 bases stayed unmatched. The CDR3 spans 15 residues. The germline V gene has CDR1 ENHRY and CDR2 SYGVKD.

The chain uses TRBV18 and TRBJ1-2; D is uncertain. The V end was cut by 3 bases, the J end by 2 bases, with 10 bases between. The germline V gene has CDR1 KGHSH and CDR2 LQKENI. The CDR3 is made up of 14 amino acids. The DNA for the CDR3 is TGTGCCAGCTCACCGACTAGGGAGAACTATGGCTACACCTTC. This encodes CASSPTRENYGYTF.

Here the CDR3 reads CASSAEVTGGLAKNIQYF. The CDR3 nucleotides read TGTGCCAGCAGTGCCGAAGTTACAGGGGGTCTAGCCAAAAACATTCAGTACTTC. The J gene is TRBJ2-4, the V gene TRBV6-2 or TRBV6-3, with 8 bases that match TRBD1. The CDR3 runs 18 residues. The J segment lost 0 bases and the V segment lost 5 bases, leaving 12 bases of the junction unmatched. From germline, CDR1 is MNHEY and CDR2 SVGEGT.

The chain links TRBV7-5 to TRBJ1-2. TRBV7-5 is an annotated pseudogene. The CDR3 runs to 16 residues. CDR3 sequence: CARSSRSEGGNYGYTF. CDR3 in DNA: TGTGCCAGAAGCTCGCGTTCAGAGGGAGGAAACTATGGCTACACCTTC.

The genes are TRBV12-3 or TRBV12-4 and TRBJ1-2, with D unresolved. V shed 5 bases and J shed 5 bases, with 6 bases lying between them. The CDR3 loop spans 11 amino acids. CDR3 region: CASSPSYGYTF. The CDR3 nucleotides are TGTGCCAGCAGTCCGAGTTATGGCTACACCTTC.

The V gene is TRBV15, the J gene TRBJ1-1; 7 bases agree with TRBD1. Trimming cost V 4 bases and J 2 bases; bases outside gene matches: 4. The germline V gene encodes CDR1 LNHNV and CDR2 YYDKDF (reference sequence). The CDR3 is 14 amino acids. The CDR3 region is CATSIHRGNTEAFF. CDR3 sequence (DNA): TGTGCCACCAGCATACACAGGGGTAACACTGAAGCTTTCTTT.

In DNA form, the CDR3 reads TGTGCCAGCAGTGAAGGGGACAGGAGATTAGAGACCCAGTACTTC. As protein: CASSEGDRRLETQYF. The V and J genes are TRBV2 and TRBJ2-5; 8 bases are a match to TRBD1. The CDR3 loop spans 15 amino acids. Looked up from germline, CDR1 is SNHLY and CDR2 is FYNNEI. Trimming cost V 1 base and J 4 bases; bases outside gene matches: 5.

CDR3 sequence (DNA): TGTGCCTGGACAGCAGGGGGCGCGGGGAACACCGGGGAGCTGTTTTTT. It specifies CAWTAGGAGNTGELFF. This chain connects TRBV30 to TRBJ2-2; 8 bases are a match to TRBD1. Germline trimming cut 4 bases from V and 1 base from J; bases unmatched to any gene: 8. The germline V gene has CDR1 GTSNPN and CDR2 SVGIG (reference sequence). The CDR3 sequence is 16 residues long. Combining the CDR3 with reference TRBV30 and TRBJ2-2 gives the whole variable domain SQTIHQWPATLVQPVGSPLSLECTVEGTSNPNLYWYRQAAGRGLQLLFYSVGIGQISSEVPQNLSASRPQDRQFILSSKKLLLSDSGFYLCAWTAGGAGNTGELFFGEGSRLTVL.